This TCR beta chain was captured by sequencing in a study of blood T cell repertoires in COVID-19 (TCRdb year 2020). Regarding the research as a whole: Samples from collaborators originated in the United States, Italy and Spain and spanned both the acute and convalescent phases of COVID-19. The dataset comprised deeply sampled blood TCRbeta repertoires from subjects exposed to, actively infected with, or recovered from COVID-19. Nearly every sample came with metadata listing a de-identified subject ID, COVID-19 status, age in years and sex. The repertoires were released in a freely available public database intended as a resource for research on the immune response to SARS-CoV-2. HLA class I and class II types, where available, came from metadata supplied by the sample provider rather than from assay-based typing. Samples came from the ongoing ImmuneRACE study (first 160 participants) plus 1,254 subjects from 6 global collaborators. The material from the prospective study consisted of cDNA or gDNA derived from T cells, B-cell-depleted T cells, or PBMCs.

Regarding this clone: No cognate antigen has been identified for it. Base qualities were left out, and no much larger clone turns up one base away.

Spanning cysteine to phenylalanine, the CDR3 consists of 13 amino acids. The entry retains the CDR3 DNA only, 39 bases that are in frame from base 1. Relative to germline, V is missing 5 bases and J is missing 3 bases, with 3 bases of the junction outside any gene match. The germline V gene (reference sequence) sets CDR1 to MNHEY and CDR2 to SMNVEV. One collaborating source in Seattle enrolled patients while the patients were actively infected and followed the patients over time throughout the course of disease. Whole blood was collected in K2EDTA tubes by collaborating institutions according to the institutions' own protocols. For TCRbeta analysis, collaborators shipped samples in one of three forms: frozen whole blood, isolated PBMCs, or DNA extracted from either of those sample types. TCRbeta CDR3 regions were amplified from genomic DNA by means of the immunoSEQ Assay, a bias-controlled multiplex PCR. The authors' pipeline ran thus. Within the assay, amplification of reference gene primers was used to estimate how many nucleated cells each sample contained. To quantify the absolute abundance of each unique TCRbeta CDR3 rearrangement, sequence reads were collapsed and filtered. Productive Simpson clonality was computed per sample as the square root of Simpson's diversity index over productive rearrangements. Entries here come from immuneACCESS through TCRdb and include only in-frame sequences with V and J called. Some clones fail to appear in such tables; in the studies checked, an unresolved V gene covers under half of the shortfall, and the cause of the remainder is unknown. The DNA was the basis for D and trimming; V, J and clone size are from that table. Counted in this sample were 350,000 to 450,000 clones; about 89% of them appeared once. In total, the top ten clones hold 1.5% to 1.8% of the sample.

Results and caveats for the whole study, not just this receptor: How much clinical and demographic metadata was included differed by source and by participant, and the metadata was provided uncurated.

This TCR derives from a woman in her thirties or forties with COVID-19, enrolled during active disease. This sequence uses TRBV27 and TRBJ1-1, with 7 junctional bases fitting TRBD1. Sequencing used peripheral blood. The nucleotide sequence is TGTGCCAGCAGTAGGGGGCGCGACACTGAAGCTTTCTTT. The resulting protein is CASSRGRDTEAFF.